This is a list of T cell receptor beta chains from one sample in a study of PD-1 blockade in classical Hodgkin lymphoma. Data came from immunoSEQ multiplex PCR; TCRdb stores just in-frame clones and leaves some out. The sample holds tens of thousands of clones, about 88% seen once. Sequencing used peripheral blood mononuclear cells (PBMCs), obtained at baseline. These receptor sequences come from a human donor with classical Hodgkin lymphoma. CDR3s include the opening cysteine and the closing phenylalanine or tryptophan. Each record gives: V gene, clone size, CDR3 protein. A clone size is listed for some rows: how often the clone was seen (once, few, many), or a class if it is expanded.

>TRBV5-4|once
CASSFGRGTGSYEQYF
>TRBV5-7|.
CASSSERGTAYNSPLHF
>TRBV10-2|few
CASSGTDMGRPSF
>TRBV29-1|.
CSVGGTSGHYNEQFF
>TRBV29-1|few
CSVWDRPYEQYF
>TRBV5-6|.
CASSLRGGGPRYNEQFF
>TRBV5-1|.
CASSLEGGQPQHF
>TRBV5-1|.
CASSLTGNEQFF
>TRBV9|.
CASSVFRDRAYGYTF
>TRBV6-1|.
CASSEGKASQFF
>TRBV5-1|.
CASSSPPGAPYEQYF
>TRBV28|.
CASSYGAGVGLNEQFF
>TRBV13|.
CASSQTRNSPLHF
>TRBV13|.
CASSPRTSGIVYEQYF
>TRBV10-3|.
CAATTTSGVANEQFF
>TRBV25-1|.
CASSDLLREGIGNTEAFF
>TRBV7-6|.
CASSPVLLGTTVNYEQYF
>TRBV9|.
CASSVVATDTQYF
>TRBV5-4|.
CASSLTQSSVGELFF
>TRBV19|.
CASSIGGDGQPQHF
>TRBV20-1|.
CSAVRETQYF
>TRBV10-3|.
CAISEITGGEQYF
>TRBV4-2|.
CATGTSSPDTQYF
>TRBV6-5|.
CASSYSNRAPDTQYF
>TRBV5-1|.
CASSLDRGLTEAFF
>TRBV5-4|.
CASSSPGQGVHEQYF
>TRBV5-1|.
CASSPPVWGGGAQYF
>TRBV2|.
CASSSYRGNSPLHF
>TRBV7-9|.
CASSSGQSAYEQYF
>TRBV6-6|.
CASTGDQGRGYTF
>TRBV5-6|.
CASSFQSRVDQYNEQFF
>TRBV14|.
CASSQMRGPAGANEQFF
>TRBV19|.
CASSIDLQNSPLHF
>TRBV7-6|.
CASSLGAGPHSYEQYF
>TRBV28|few
CASSLWDQSSYEQYF
>TRBV6-6|.
CASSFGPYEQYF
>TRBV5-4|.
CASSLNSDTEAFF
>TRBV18|.
CASSPPMTRNNEQFF
>TRBV5-5|.
CASSHFSGVPNEKLFF
>TRBV5-4|few
CASSLAIGLAGPNTGELFF
>TRBV28|few
CASSLRQRSSYGYTF
>TRBV5-1|.
CASSLGQGAGTGELFF